Shown below are 11 T cell receptor beta chains from a single sample sequenced in a study of cytotoxic CD8 clonotypes in ibrutinib-treated CLL. This table comes from immunoSEQ multiplex PCR, and its TCRdb copy is limited to in-frame clones, with some not included. The table has roughly 250,000 clones, 70% seen once. Sample: PBMCs, taken after 24 months of ibrutinib treatment. These receptors all come from a human donor with chronic lymphocytic leukemia.

V is TRBV19 and J is TRBJ2-7; 9 nucleotides match TRBD2. This CDR3 region has 17 residues. The V gene end was trimmed by 2 bases and the J gene end by 4 bases; junction bases not matched to a gene: 12. CDR1 and CDR2 (germline): LNHDA, SQIVND (reference sequence). Written as DNA, the CDR3 is TGTGCCAGTAGTATATTTCCCGGAGTAGCGGGAGTTTACGAGCAGTACTTC. Protein product: CASSIFPGVAGVYEQYF.

The chain joins TRBV27 to TRBJ2-3; 7 bases map to TRBD2. This CDR3 contains 15 residues. Looked up from germline, CDR1 is MNHEY and CDR2 is SMNVEV (reference sequence). The V gene end was trimmed by 4 bases and the J gene end by 2 bases; junction bases not matched to a gene: 6. The CDR3 is CASSSPGLPTDTQYF. CDR3 sequence (DNA): TGTGCCAGCAGTTCACCGGGACTACCCACAGATACGCAGTATTTT.

The chain employs TRBV20-1 and TRBJ2-2; tentatively, D is TRBD2 (5 bases). The CDR3 totals 11 residues. V lost 7 bases to trimming and J lost 4 bases, with 7 bases between them. Germline assignment: CDR1 DFQATT and CDR2 SNEGSKA (reference sequence). The CDR3 protein is CSGGSTGELFF. CDR3 nucleotide sequence: TGCAGTGGAGGGAGCACCGGGGAGCTGTTTTTT.

Only a few counts were recorded for this clone. The V and J genes are TRBV15 and TRBJ1-3; D unclear. This CDR3 region has 14 residues. Germline CDR1 and CDR2: LNHNV and YYDKDF (reference sequence). Trimming cost V 3 bases and J 2 bases, with 8 bases left between them. CDR3 in amino acids: CATSSGDAGNTIYF. The DNA for the CDR3 is TGTGCCACCAGCAGCGGAGACGCTGGAAACACCATATATTTT.

This chain links TRBV11-2 with TRBJ2-7; 8 positions agree with TRBD1. The J segment lost 6 bases and the V segment lost 4 bases, leaving 11 bases of the junction unmatched. Per the germline V gene, CDR1 is SGHAT and CDR2 is FQNNGV. CDR3 size: 15 residues. CDR3 sequence (DNA): TGTGCCAGCAGCTCCCCCGGGACAGGCCCGCGCGAGCAGTACTTC. As protein: CASSSPGTGPREQYF.

The chain recombines TRBV27 with TRBJ2-5; TRBD2 matches at 9 bases. CDR1 and CDR2 (germline): MNHEY, SMNVEV (reference sequence). Unmatched junction bases numbered 13, after V lost 5 bases and J lost 6 bases. This CDR3 is 16 amino acids long. In DNA, the CDR3 is TGTGCCAGCAGTCCTCTAGCGGGAACCTCTGATAAGACCCAGTACTTC. It encodes CASSPLAGTSDKTQYF.

The chain couples TRBV29-1 to TRBJ2-1; D gene ambiguous. Germline V gene data show CDR1 as SQVTM and CDR2 as ANQGSEA. Trimming removed 2 bases at V and 5 bases at J, with 10 bases between. The CDR3 has 13 residues. CDR3 in DNA: TGCAGCGTTGAATCTAGAACGGACAATGAGCAGTTCTTC. Residues: CSVESRTDNEQFF.

V gene TRBV2 combines with J gene TRBJ2-1, with 8 nucleotides matching TRBD2. CDR3 length: 15 amino acids. The V segment lost 8 bases and the J segment 3 bases; nucleotides outside the gene matches: 9. From germline, CDR1 is SNHLY and CDR2 FYNNEI. The CDR3 spells CASQTSERNYNEQFF. The CDR3 nucleotides are TGTGCCAGCCAGACTAGCGAGCGAAACTACAATGAGCAGTTCTTC.

The gene calls are TRBV5-5 and TRBJ1-4; the D is unclear. The CDR3 runs 15 residues. Germline V gene lookup returns CDR1 SGHKS and CDR2 YYEKEE (reference sequence). V was cut by 4 bases and J by 8 bases, with 18 bases left in between. The CDR3 DNA follows: TGTGCCAGCAGCGTCGAAGGCGGAGTAGGGGAAAAACTGTTTTTT. Translation: CASSVEGGVGEKLFF.

This clone was seen a handful of times. This rearrangement joins TRBV28 to TRBJ1-5, with TRBD1 matching 8 bases. V lost 7 bases and J lost 2; bases outside the gene matches: 13. The CDR3 has 17 amino acids. Germline V gives CDR1 MDHEN, CDR2 SYDVKM. The CDR3 DNA follows: TGTGCCAGCATCAAGACAGGGGCTCCGTTTGGCAATCAGCCCCAGCATTTT. It yields the protein CASIKTGAPFGNQPQHF.

The chain combines TRBV9 with TRBJ2-7; D might be TRBD1 or TRBD2, each matching 5 bases. Trimming removed 0 bases from V and 7 bases from J, with 17 bases in between. Germline V lookup: CDR1 SGDLS, CDR2 YYNGEE. There are 15 residues in the CDR3. CDR3 in DNA: TGTGCCAGCAGCGTAGGCCCGGGACCGACGGGAGAGCAGTACTTC. Translation gives CASSVGPGPTGEQYF.